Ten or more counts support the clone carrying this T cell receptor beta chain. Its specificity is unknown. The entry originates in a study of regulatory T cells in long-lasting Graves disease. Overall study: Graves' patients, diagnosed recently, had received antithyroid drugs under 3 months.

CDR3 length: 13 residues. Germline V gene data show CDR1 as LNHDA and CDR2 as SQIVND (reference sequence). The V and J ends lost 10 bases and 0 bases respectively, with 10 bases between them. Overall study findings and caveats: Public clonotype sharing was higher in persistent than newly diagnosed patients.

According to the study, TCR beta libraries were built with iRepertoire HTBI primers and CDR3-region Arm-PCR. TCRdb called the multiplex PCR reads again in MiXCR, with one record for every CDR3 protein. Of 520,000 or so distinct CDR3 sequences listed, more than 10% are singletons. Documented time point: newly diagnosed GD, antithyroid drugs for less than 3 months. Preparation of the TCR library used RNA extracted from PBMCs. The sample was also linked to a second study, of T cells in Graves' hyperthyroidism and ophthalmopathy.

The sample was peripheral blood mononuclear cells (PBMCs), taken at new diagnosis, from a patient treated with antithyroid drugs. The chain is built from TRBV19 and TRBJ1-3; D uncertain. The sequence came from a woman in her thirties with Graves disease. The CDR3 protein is CATRKNSGNTIYF. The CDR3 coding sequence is TGTGCCACCAGAAAAAACTCTGGAAACACCATATATTTT.